This T cell receptor (beta chain) was recovered during a study of blood T cell repertoires in COVID-19. Study summary: Specimens from acute and convalescent COVID-19 originated in the United States, Italy and Spain. T cells, B-cell-depleted T cells, or PBMCs provided the cDNA or gDNA that served as material.

V lost 8 bases and J 8 bases, leaving 10 bases between the germline ends. The CDR3 runs to 11 residues. In the study's own analysis: Amplification of reference gene primers was used by the study to estimate nucleated cell counts. TCRdb's table, derived via immunoSEQ multiplex PCR, lists solely in-frame clones and lacks some. Clone size and the V and J calls come from that table; the DNA yielded D and trimming. The sample shows 100,000 or so clones, roughly nine tenths of them seen only once. This TCR was sampled from an elderly woman with acute or convalescent COVID-19. V and J are TRBV12-3 or TRBV12-4 and TRBJ2-1; D remains ambiguous. The material sequenced was peripheral blood. CDR3 DNA sequence: TGTGCCAGCGGCTCCATGGATGAGCAGTTCTTC. This codes for CASGSMDEQFF.